This is a list of T cell receptor beta chains from one sample in a study of PD-L1 blockade in urothelial cancer. Profiled with immunoSEQ multiplex PCR; TCRdb holds only in-frame clones, not every one. The table includes 25,000 to 30,000 clones, around 87% detected once. This specimen consisted of PBMCs, obtained around atezolizumab (anti-PD-L1) treatment. The receptors shown here come from a man in his fifties or sixties with urothelial cancer. The CDR3 runs from the conserved cysteine through the conserved F or W. The D gene is left open where the match is weak. Size is stated for part of the rows, as once, few or many counts, or as a class when the clone is expanded.

j_call d_call v_call cdr3_length clone_size cdr3_nt cdr3_aa
TRBJ1-4 TRBD1 TRBV6-6 15 . TGTGCCAGCAGTAAGGACAGGGCAACTAATGAAAAACTGTTTTTT CASSKDRATNEKLFF
TRBJ1-5 . TRBV5-1 15 . TGCGCCAGCAGCTTGGTGCCAGATAGCAATCAGCCCCAGCATTTT CASSLVPDSNQPQHF
TRBJ2-3 TRBD2 TRBV7-8 14 once TGTGCCAGCAGACAAAGCGGGGTCCCAGATACGCAGTATTTT CASRQSGVPDTQYF
TRBJ2-3 TRBD1 TRBV10-3 13 once TGTGCCATCAGGACAGGGTCCAGGGGTACGCAGTATTTT CAIRTGSRGTQYF
TRBJ2-1 TRBD1 TRBV4-1 16 . TGCGCCAGCAGCCAAGCGGGGACAGGGGTATACAATGAGCAGTTCTTC CASSQAGTGVYNEQFF
TRBJ1-3 . TRBV1 18 . TGCACCAGCAGCCGAGAGGGGGCACCTACGAGCTCTGGAAACACCATATATTTT CTSSREGAPTSSGNTIYF
TRBJ2-7 TRBD2 TRBV6-1 15 . TGTGCCAGCAGTGAAGCACTAGCGGCGTCCTACGAGCAGTACTTC CASSEALAASYEQYF
TRBJ1-1 . TRBV25-1 15 . TGTGCCAGCAGTGGGCTAGGTGGCATGAACACTGAAGCTTTCTTT CASSGLGGMNTEAFF
TRBJ2-5 TRBD2 TRBV9 14 . TGTGCCAGCAGCGCCGGGACTATACAAGAGACCCAGTACTTC CASSAGTIQETQYF
TRBJ2-2 . TRBV5-1 12 . TGCGCCAGCAGCCCAGGGGCCGGGGAGCTGTTTTTT CASSPGAGELFF
TRBJ1-5 TRBD1 TRBV5-8 15 . TGTGCCAGCAGCTTGGTTACGACAGGGGTCCAGCCCCAGCATTTT CASSLVTTGVQPQHF
TRBJ2-5 TRBD2 TRBV18 19 . TGTGCCAGCTCACCACAGGGACTAGCGGGCCATACCCTGGGGGAGACCCAGTACTTC CASSPQGLAGHTLGETQYF
TRBJ1-6 . TRBV30 12 . TGTGCCTGGAAGATGTGGGAGTCACCCCTCCACTTT CAWKMWESPLHF
TRBJ2-2 . TRBV6-5 15 few TGTGCCAGCAGTTACACCCGGGGTAAAACCGGGGAGCTGTTTTTT CASSYTRGKTGELFF
TRBJ2-7 TRBD2 TRBV6-6 15 . TGTGCCAGCAGTTACCCGACTAGCAGTCTTGACGAGCAGTACTTC CASSYPTSSLDEQYF
TRBJ2-5 TRBD2 TRBV7-6 16 . TGTGCCAGCAGCTTAAGTAGGCTAGCGGGGGGAGAGACCCAGTACTTC CASSLSRLAGGETQYF
TRBJ2-7 TRBD1 TRBV5-4 15 . TGTGCCAGCAGCTTACCCACGGGACAGACCTACGAGCAGTACTTC CASSLPTGQTYEQYF
TRBJ2-1 . TRBV9 15 . TGTGCCAGCAGCGTAGACACAGCACCTTCTTATGAGCAGTTCTTC CASSVDTAPSYEQFF
TRBJ2-1 . TRBV9 16 . TGTGCCAGCAGCGTAGCCAGCGCCAGCTCCTACAATGAGCAGTTCTTC CASSVASASSYNEQFF
TRBJ2-7 . TRBV5-1 13 few TGCGCCAGCGGAATAGCGTACTCCTACGAGCAGTACTTC CASGIAYSYEQYF
TRBJ2-1 . TRBV30 14 . TGTGCCTGGAGTAAAGGGGGAATTTACAATGAGCAGTTCTTC CAWSKGGIYNEQFF
TRBJ2-6 TRBD2 TRBV7-9 17 . TGTGCCATCGAAGGCGGGAGCAGGTCGGCTGGGGCCAACGTCCTGACTTTC CAIEGGSRSAGANVLTF
TRBJ2-4 . TRBV19 14 . TGTGCCAGTAGTAGGGGCAGGGATTCAAACATTCAGTACTTC CASSRGRDSNIQYF
TRBJ2-7 . TRBV21-1 17 . TGTGCCAGCAGCAAATGGAGACAGGGGGCCACCGACCACGAGCAGTACTTC CASSKWRQGATDHEQYF
TRBJ1-2 TRBD1 TRBV11-2 13 . TGTGCCAGCAGCAACAGGGGCGGCTATGGCTACACCTTC CASSNRGGYGYTF
TRBJ1-5 . TRBV6-1 15 few TGTGCCAGCAGCCCAACAGCAGACAGCAATCAGCCCCAGCATTTT CASSPTADSNQPQHF
TRBJ2-3 TRBD1 TRBV29-1 12 . TGCAGCGTAGGGACAGGGGCAGATACGCAGTATTTT CSVGTGADTQYF